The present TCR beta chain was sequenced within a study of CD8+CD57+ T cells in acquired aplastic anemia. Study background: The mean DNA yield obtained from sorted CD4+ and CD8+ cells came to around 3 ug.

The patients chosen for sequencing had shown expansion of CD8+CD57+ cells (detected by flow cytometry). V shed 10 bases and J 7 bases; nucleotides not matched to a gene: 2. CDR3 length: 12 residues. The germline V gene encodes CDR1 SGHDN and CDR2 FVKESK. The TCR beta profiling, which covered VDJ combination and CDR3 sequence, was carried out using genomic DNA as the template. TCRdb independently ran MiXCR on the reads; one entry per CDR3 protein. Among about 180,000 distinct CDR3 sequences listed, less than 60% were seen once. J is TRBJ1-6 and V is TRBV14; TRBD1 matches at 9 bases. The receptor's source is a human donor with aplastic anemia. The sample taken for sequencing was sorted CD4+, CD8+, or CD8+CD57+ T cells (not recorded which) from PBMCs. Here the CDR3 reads CAKTGGNSPLHF. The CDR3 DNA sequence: TGTGCCAAGACAGGGGGGAATTCACCCCTCCACTTT. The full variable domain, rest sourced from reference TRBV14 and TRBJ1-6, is EAGVTQFPSHSVIEKGQTVTLRCDPISGHDNLYWYRRVMGKEIKFLLHFVKESKQDESGMPNNRFLAERTGGTYSTLKVQPAELEDSGVYFCAKTGGNSPLHFGNGTRLTVT.